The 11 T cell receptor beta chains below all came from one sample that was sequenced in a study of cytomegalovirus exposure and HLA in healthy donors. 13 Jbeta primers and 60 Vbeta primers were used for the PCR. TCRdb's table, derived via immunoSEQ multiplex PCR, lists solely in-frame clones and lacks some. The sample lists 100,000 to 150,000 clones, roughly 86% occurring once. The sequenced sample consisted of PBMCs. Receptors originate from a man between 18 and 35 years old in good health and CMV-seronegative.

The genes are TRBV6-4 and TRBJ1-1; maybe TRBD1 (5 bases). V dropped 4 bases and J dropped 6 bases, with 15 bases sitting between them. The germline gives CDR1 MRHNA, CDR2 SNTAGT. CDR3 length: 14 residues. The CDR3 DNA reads TGTGCCAGCAGTGTTTCGGGGGGAATCGCTGAAGCTTTCTTT. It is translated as CASSVSGGIAEAFF.

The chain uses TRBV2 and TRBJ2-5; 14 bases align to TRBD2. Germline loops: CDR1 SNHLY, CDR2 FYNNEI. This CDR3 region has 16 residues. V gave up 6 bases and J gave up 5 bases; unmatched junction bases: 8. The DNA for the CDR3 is TGTGCCAGCAGACCGGGACTAGCGGGGGCCAGGGAGACCCAGTACTTC. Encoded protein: CASRPGLAGARETQYF. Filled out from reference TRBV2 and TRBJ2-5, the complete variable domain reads EPEVTQTPSHQVTQMGQEVILRCVPISNHLYFYWYRQILGQKVEFLVSFYNNEISEKSEIFDDQFSVERPDGSNFTLKIRSTKLEDSAMYFCASRPGLAGARETQYFGPGTRLLVL.

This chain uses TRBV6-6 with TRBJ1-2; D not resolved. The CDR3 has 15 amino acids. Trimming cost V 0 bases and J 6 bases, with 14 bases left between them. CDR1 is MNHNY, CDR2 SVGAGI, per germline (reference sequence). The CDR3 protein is CASSYSSRPTDGYTF. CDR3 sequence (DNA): TGTGCCAGCAGTTACTCGAGTCGCCCGACTGATGGCTACACCTTC.

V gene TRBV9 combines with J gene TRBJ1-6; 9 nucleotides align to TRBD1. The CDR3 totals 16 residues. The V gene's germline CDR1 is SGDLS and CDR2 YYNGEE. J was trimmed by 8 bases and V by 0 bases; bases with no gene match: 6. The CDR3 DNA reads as TGTGCCAGCAGCGTAGAACCGGGACAGGGCGATTCACCCCTCCACTTT. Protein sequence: CASSVEPGQGDSPLHF.

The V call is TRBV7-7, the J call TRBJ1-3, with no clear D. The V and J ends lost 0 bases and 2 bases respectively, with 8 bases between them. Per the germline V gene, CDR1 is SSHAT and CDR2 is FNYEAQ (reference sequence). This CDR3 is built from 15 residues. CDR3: CASSLAPGTGNTIYF. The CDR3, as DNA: TGTGCCAGCAGCTTAGCCCCCGGGACTGGAAACACCATATATTTT.

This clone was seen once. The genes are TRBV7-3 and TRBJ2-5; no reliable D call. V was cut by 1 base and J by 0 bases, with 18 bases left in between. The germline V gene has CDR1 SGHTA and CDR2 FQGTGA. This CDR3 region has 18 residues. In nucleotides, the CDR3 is TGTGCCAGCAGCTTAATGAGGTCCTTTTCCCCGTACCAAGAGACCCAGTACTTC. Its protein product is CASSLMRSFSPYQETQYF.

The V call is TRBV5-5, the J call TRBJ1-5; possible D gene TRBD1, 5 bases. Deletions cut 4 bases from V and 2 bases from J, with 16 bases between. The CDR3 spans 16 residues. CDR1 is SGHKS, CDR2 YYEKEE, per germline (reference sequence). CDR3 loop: CASSLDGGGGNQPQHF. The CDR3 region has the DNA TGTGCCAGCAGCCTGGACGGGGGAGGCGGCAATCAGCCCCAGCATTTT.

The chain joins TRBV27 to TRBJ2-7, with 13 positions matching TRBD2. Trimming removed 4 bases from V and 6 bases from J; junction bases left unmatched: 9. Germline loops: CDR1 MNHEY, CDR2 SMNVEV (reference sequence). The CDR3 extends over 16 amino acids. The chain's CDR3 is CASSSYGTSGAPEQYF. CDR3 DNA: TGTGCCAGCAGTTCCTACGGGACTAGCGGGGCTCCCGAGCAGTACTTC.

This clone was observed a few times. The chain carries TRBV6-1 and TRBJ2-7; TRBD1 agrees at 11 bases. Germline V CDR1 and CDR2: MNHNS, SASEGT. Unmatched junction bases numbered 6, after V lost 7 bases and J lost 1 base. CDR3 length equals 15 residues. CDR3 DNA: TGTGCCAGCAACAGGGACAGGGGGGTATCCTACGAGCAGTACTTC. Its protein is CASNRDRGVSYEQYF.

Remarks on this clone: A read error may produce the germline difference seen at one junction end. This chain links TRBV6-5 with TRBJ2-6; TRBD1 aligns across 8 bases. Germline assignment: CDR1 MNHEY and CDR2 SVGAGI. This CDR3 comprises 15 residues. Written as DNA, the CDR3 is TGTGCCAGCAGATCAGGGGGCACTGGGGCCAACGCCCTGACTTTC. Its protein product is CASRSGGTGANALTF.

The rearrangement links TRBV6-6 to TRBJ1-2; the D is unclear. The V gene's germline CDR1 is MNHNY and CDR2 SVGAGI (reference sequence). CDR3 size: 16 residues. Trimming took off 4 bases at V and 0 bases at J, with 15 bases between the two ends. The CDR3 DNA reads TGTGCCAGCAGTTCGGTGATTCGCGGCACTAACTATGGCTACACCTTC. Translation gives CASSSVIRGTNYGYTF.